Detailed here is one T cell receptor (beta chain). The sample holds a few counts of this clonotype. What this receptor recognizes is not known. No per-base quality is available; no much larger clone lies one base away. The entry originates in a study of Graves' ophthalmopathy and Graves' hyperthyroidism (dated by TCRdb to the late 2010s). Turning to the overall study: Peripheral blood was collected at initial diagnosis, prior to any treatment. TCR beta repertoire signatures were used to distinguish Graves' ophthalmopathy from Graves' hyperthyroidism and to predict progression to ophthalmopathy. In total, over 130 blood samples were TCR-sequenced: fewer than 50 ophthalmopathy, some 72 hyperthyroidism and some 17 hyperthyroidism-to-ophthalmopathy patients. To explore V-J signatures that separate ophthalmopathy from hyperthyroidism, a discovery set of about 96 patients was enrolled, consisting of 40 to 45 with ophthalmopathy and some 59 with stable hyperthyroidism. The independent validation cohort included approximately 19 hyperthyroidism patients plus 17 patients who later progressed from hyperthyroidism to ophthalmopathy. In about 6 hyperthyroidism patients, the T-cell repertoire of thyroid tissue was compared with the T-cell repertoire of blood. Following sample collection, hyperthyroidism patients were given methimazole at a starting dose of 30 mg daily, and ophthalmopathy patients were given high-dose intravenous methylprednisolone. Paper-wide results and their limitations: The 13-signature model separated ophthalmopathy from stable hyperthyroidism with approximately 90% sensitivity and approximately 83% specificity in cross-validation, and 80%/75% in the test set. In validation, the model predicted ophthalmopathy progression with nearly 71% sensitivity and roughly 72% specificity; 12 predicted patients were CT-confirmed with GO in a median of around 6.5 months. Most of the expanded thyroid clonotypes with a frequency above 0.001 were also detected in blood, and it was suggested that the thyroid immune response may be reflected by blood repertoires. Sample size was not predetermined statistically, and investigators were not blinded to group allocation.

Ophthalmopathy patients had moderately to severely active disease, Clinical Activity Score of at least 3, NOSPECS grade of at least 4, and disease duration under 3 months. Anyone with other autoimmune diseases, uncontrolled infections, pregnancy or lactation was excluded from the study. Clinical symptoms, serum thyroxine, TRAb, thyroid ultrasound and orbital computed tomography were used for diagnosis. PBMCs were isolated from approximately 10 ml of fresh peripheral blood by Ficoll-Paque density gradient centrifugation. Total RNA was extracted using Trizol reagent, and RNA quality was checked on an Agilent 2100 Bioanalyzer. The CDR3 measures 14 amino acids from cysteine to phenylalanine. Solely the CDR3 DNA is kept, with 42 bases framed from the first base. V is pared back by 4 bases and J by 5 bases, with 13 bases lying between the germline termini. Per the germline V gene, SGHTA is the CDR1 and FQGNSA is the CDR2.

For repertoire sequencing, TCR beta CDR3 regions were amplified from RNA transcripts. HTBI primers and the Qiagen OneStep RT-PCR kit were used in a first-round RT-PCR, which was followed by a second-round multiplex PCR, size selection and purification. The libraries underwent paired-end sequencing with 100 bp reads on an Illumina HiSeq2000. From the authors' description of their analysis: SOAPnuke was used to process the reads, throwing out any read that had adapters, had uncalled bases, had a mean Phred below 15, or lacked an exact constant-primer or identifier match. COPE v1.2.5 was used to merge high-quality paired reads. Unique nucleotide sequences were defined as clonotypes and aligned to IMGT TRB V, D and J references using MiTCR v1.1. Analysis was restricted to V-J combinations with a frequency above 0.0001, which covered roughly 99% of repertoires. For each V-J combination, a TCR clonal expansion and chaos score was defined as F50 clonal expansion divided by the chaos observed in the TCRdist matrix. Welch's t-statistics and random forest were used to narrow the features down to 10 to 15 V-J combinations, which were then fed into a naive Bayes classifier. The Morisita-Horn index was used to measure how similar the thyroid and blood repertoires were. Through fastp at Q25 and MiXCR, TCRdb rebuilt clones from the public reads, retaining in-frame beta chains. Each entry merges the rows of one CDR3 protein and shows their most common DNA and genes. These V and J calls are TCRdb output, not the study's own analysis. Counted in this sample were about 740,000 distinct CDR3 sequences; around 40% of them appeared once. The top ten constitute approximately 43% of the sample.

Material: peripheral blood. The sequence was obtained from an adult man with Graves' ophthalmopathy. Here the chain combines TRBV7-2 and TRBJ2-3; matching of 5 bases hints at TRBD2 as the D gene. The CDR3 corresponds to CASSSRGGRDTQYF. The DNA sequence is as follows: TGTGCCAGCAGCTCACGCGGCGGGCGAGATACGCAGTATTTT.